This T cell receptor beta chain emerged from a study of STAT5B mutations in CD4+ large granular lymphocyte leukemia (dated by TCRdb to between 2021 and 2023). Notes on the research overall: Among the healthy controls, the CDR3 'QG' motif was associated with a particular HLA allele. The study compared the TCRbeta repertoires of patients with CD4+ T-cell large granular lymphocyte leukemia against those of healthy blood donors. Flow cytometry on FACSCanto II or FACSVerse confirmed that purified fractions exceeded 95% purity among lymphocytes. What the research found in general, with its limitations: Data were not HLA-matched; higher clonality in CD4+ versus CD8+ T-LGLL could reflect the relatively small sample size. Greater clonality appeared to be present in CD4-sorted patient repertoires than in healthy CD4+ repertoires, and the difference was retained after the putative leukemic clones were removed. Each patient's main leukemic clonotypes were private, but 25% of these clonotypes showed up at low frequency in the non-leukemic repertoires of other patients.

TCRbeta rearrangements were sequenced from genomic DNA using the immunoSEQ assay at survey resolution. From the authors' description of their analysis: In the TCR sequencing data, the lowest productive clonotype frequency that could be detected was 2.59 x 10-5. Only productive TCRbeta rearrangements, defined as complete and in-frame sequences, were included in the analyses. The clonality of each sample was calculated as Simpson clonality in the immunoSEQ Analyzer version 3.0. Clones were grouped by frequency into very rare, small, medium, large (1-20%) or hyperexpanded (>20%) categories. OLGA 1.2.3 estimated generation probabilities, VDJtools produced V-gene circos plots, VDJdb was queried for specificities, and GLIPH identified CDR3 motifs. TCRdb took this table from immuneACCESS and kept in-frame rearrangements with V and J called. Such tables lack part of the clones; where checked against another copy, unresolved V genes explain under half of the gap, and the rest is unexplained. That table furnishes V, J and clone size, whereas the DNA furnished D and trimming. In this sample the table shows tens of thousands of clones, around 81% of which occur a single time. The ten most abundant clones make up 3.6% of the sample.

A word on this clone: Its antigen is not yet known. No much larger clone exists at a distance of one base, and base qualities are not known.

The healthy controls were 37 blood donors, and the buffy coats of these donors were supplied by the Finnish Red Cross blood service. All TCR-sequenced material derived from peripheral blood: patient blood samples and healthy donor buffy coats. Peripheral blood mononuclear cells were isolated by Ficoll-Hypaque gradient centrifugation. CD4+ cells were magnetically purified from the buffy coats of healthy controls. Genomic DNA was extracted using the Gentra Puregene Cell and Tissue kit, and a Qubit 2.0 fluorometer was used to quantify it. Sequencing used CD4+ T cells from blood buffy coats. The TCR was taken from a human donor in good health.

The sequenced DNA: TGTGCCAGCAGTGGACAGGGGAACATCCACGAGCAGTACTTC. The translation is CASSGQGNIHEQYF. The chain couples TRBV2 to TRBJ2-7, with 8 junctional bases fitting TRBD1. From a lookup of the germline V gene, CDR1 and CDR2 are SNHLY and FYNNEI. Relative to germline, V is missing 4 bases and J is missing 5 bases, with 7 bases of the junction outside any gene match. From its cysteine to its phenylalanine, the CDR3 spans 14 amino acids. The DNA shown is the 42-base CDR3, in frame from base 1.